This passage covers 13 T cell receptor beta chains from one sample sequenced in a study of T cell responses to AZD1222 COVID-19 vaccine. Produced via immunoSEQ multiplex PCR; TCRdb's table is partial and in-frame only. The sample records 86,000 or so clones, roughly 84% being singletons. The sample in question was peripheral blood, obtained 28 days after the second AZD1222 dose. The source of these receptors is an adult who received the AZD1222 COVID-19 vaccine.

The CDR3 nucleotides are TGTGCCAGCACCGTGGGGATCACTTTCGAAGATACGCAGTATTTT. It translates to CASTVGITFEDTQYF. The chain uses TRBV11-2 and TRBJ2-3; D unresolved. Germline CDR1 is SGHAT and CDR2 is FQNNGV. The CDR3 loop spans 15 amino acids. Trimming removed 7 bases at V and 5 bases at J, with 19 bases between. Looking up the rest from reference TRBV11-2 and TRBJ2-3 gives the full variable domain: EAGVAQSPRYKIIEKRQSVAFWCNPISGHATLYWYQQILGQGPKLLIQFQNNGVVDDSQLPKDRFSAERLKGVDSTLKIQPAKLEDSAVYLCASTVGITFEDTQYFGPGTRLTVL.

The V gene is TRBV6-5, the J gene TRBJ2-4, with D possibly called TRBD1 or TRBD2 (6 bases each). The V and J ends lost 6 bases and 9 bases respectively, with 15 bases between them. Germline CDR1 and CDR2: MNHEY and SVGAGI. The CDR3 runs to 13 residues. The DNA of the CDR3 is TGTGCCAGCAGACCCCCGGGGGCTCGCATTCAGTACTTC. Protein: CASRPPGARIQYF.

This clone has a handful of counts. The rearrangement joins TRBV9 to TRBJ2-1; D might be TRBD1 (6 bases). V was trimmed by 4 bases and J by 4 bases, leaving 21 bases between them. In germline, CDR1 is SGDLS, CDR2 YYNGEE. The CDR3 consists of 17 residues. CDR3 sequence (DNA): TGTGCCAGCAGCCCAATGCCGATGACAGGCCCTTACAATGAGCAGTTCTTC. Protein: CASSPMPMTGPYNEQFF.

The rearrangement uses TRBV24-1 and TRBJ2-1, with D unclear. This CDR3 comprises 15 residues. Trimming took 4 bases from V and 8 from J, leaving 17 bases between them. CDR1 and CDR2 from the germline V gene are KGHDR and SFDVKD. DNA of the CDR3: TGTGCCACCAGTGAGTCAGGCCCCATGGGCGATGAGCAGTTCTTC. Its protein is CATSESGPMGDEQFF.

CDR3 nucleotide sequence: TGTGCCAGCCTCCCAGGGGGCTTTCGAGAAAAACTGTTTTTT. It encodes CASLPGGFREKLFF. The rearrangement joins TRBV28 to TRBJ1-4; 8 bases are a match to TRBD1. Germline values: CDR1 MDHEN, CDR2 SYDVKM. The V segment lost 8 bases and the J segment 8 bases; nucleotides outside the gene matches: 10. This CDR3 region has 14 residues. The full variable domain, in which reference TRBV28 and TRBJ1-4 provide the parts outside the CDR3, is DVKVTQSSRYLVKRTGEKVFLECVQDMDHENMFWYRQDPGLGLRLIYFSYDVKMKEKGDIPEGYSVSREKKERFSLILESASTNQTSMYLCASLPGGFREKLFFGSGTQLSVL.

This chain links TRBV4-1 with TRBJ1-6; weak D call: TRBD1 (5 bases). V gave up 2 bases and J gave up 4 bases, with 12 bases separating them. This CDR3 is built from 16 residues. Germline V gene data show CDR1 as MGHRA and CDR2 as YSYEKL. CDR3 DNA: TGCGCCAGCAGCCAACCATCCAGGGAATATAATTCACCCCTCCACTTT. Amino acid sequence: CASSQPSREYNSPLHF.

The chain joins TRBV3-1 (or the pseudogene TRBV3-2) to TRBJ2-3; unclear D gene. Germline V lookup: CDR1 LGHDT, CDR2 YNNKEL (reference sequence). Trimming removed 1 base at V and 4 bases at J, with 9 bases between. This CDR3 is built from 14 residues. CDR3 sequence: CASSQGYSSDTQYF. CDR3 coding DNA: TGTGCCAGCAGCCAAGGCTATAGTTCAGATACGCAGTATTTT.

The J gene is TRBJ2-2, the V gene TRBV10-3, with unresolved D. Between the trimmed V and J ends, which lost 4 bases and 4 bases, there was a span of 7 bases. CDR1 is ENHRY and CDR2 is SYGVKD in the germline V gene. The CDR3 has 13 residues. The CDR3 DNA sequence: TGTGCCATCAGTGCGCCTAGCACCGGGGAGCTGTTTTTT. Its protein product is CAISAPSTGELFF.

CDR3 DNA sequence: TGCGCCAGCAGCTATGGACAGGTCAACACCGGGGAGCTGTTTTTT. Its translation: CASSYGQVNTGELFF. The chain has TRBV5-1 and TRBJ2-2; 7 nucleotides align to TRBD1. There are 15 residues in the CDR3. CDR1 and CDR2 (germline): SGHRS, YFSETQ. Trimming cost V 3 bases and J 2 bases; bases outside gene matches: 4.

The V call is TRBV12-5, the J call TRBJ2-2; TRBD1 or TRBD2 may be the D gene (5 bases each). The CDR3 is 15 amino acids. V lost 2 bases and J 3 bases, leaving 10 bases between the germline ends. Germline V gene sequence: CDR1 LGHNT, CDR2 FRNRAP. DNA of the CDR3: TGTGCTAGTGGTTTGCATAGAGGGGACACCGGGGAGCTGTTTTTT. The encoded protein is CASGLHRGDTGELFF.

The V and J genes are TRBV9 and TRBJ2-2, with 7 bases that match TRBD2. There are 16 residues in the CDR3. V lost 0 bases to trimming and J lost 2 bases; unmatched junction nucleotides: 4. Per the germline V gene, CDR1 is SGDLS and CDR2 is YYNGEE. CDR3 sequence (DNA): TGTGCCAGCAGCGTAGAGGCGGGAGCCAACACCGGGGAGCTGTTTTTT. It is translated as CASSVEAGANTGELFF.

The chain links TRBV28 to TRBJ2-3; D gene ambiguous. Trimming took off 6 bases at V and 3 bases at J, with 10 bases between the two ends. The CDR3 contains 13 residues. Germline CDR1 reads MDHEN; CDR2 reads SYDVKM. CDR3 nucleotides: TGTGCCAGCAGCAGGACGTGGACAGATACGCAGTATTTT. It encodes CASSRTWTDTQYF.

V gene TRBV6-2 or TRBV6-3 combines with J gene TRBJ2-3; D remains unclear. Per the germline V gene, CDR1 is MNHEY and CDR2 is SVGEGT. Trimming shortened V by 3 bases and J by 0 bases, and 10 bases separated the two germline ends. The CDR3 consists of 15 residues. DNA for the CDR3: TGTGCCAGCAGTTATTGGGGTCAGAGCACAGATACGCAGTATTTT. It yields the protein CASSYWGQSTDTQYF.